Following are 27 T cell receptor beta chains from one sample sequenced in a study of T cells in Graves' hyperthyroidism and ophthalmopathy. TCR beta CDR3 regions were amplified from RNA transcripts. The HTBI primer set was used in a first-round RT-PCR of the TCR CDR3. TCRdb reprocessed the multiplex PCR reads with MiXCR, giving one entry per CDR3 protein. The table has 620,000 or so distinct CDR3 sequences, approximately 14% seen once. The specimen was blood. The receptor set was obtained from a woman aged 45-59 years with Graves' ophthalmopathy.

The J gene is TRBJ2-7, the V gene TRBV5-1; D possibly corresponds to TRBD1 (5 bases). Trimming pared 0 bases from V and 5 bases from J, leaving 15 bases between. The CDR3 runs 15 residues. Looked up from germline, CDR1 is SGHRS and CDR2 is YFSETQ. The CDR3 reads CASSLGAGAQDEQYF. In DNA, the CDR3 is TGCGCCAGCAGCTTGGGTGCTGGGGCCCAGGACGAGCAGTACTTC.

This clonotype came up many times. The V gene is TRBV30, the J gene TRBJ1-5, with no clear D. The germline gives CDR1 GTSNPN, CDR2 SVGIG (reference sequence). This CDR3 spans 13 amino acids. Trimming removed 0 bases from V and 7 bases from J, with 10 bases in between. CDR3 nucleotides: TGTGCCTGGAGTGTACGAGAAGAGCAGCCCCAGCATTTT. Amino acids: CAWSVREEQPQHF.

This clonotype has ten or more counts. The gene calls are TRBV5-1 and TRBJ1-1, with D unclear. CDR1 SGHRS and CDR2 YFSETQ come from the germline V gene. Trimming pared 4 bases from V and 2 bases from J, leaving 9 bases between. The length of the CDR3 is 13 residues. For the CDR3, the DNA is TGCGCCAGCAGCCAGAATGAAAACACTGAAGCTTTCTTT. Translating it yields CASSQNENTEAFF.

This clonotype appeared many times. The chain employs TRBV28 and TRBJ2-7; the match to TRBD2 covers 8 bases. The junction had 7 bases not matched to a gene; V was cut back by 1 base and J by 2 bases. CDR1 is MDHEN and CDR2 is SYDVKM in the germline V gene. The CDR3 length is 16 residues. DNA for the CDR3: TGTGCCAGCAGTTTATCACTGTTCGGGAGGGCCTACGAGCAGTACTTC. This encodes CASSLSLFGRAYEQYF.

The CDR3 DNA is TGCAGTGCTAGAGCCCTAGCGGGAGTGCGCACAGATACGCAGTATTTT. This translates into CSARALAGVRTDTQYF. This chain uses TRBV20-1 with TRBJ2-3, with 10 positions matching TRBD2. Trimming removed 1 base from V and 1 base from J; junction bases left unmatched: 5. The CDR3 loop spans 16 amino acids. From germline, CDR1 is DFQATT and CDR2 SNEGSKA (reference sequence).

CDR3 protein: CASSPGQGSTKNIQYF. The CDR3 region has the DNA TGTGCCAGCTCACCAGGCCAGGGTTCGACCAAAAACATTCAGTACTTC. V is TRBV18 and J is TRBJ2-4; tentative D call: TRBD1 (5 bases). The ends were cut back, 2 bases at V and 2 bases at J, with 13 bases in the middle. The germline gives CDR1 KGHSH, CDR2 LQKENI. This CDR3 has 16 residues.

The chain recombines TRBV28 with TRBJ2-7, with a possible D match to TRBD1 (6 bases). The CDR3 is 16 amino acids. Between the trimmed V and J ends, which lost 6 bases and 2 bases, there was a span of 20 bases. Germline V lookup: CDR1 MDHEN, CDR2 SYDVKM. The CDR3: CASRGAIGSLTYEQYF. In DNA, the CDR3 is TGTGCCAGCAGGGGGGCTATCGGCAGCCTAACCTACGAGCAGTACTTC.

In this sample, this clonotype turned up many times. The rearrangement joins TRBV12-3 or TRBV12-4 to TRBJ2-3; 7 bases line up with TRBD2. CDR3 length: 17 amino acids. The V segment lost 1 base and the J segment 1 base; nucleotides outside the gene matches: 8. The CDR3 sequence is CASSLVTAGTRTDTQYF. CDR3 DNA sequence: TGTGCCAGCAGTTTAGTGACAGCGGGAACCCGCACAGATACGCAGTATTTT.

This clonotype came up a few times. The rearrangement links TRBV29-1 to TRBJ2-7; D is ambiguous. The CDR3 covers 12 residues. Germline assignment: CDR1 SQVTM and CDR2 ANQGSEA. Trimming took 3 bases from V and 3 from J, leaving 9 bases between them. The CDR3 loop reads CSVEALNYEQYF. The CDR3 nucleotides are TGCAGCGTTGAGGCCTTAAACTACGAGCAGTACTTC.

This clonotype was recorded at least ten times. CDR3 coding DNA: TGCAGTGCTAGAGAATGGGTCGACGGGGAGCTGTTTTTT. As protein: CSAREWVDGELFF. The gene calls are TRBV20-1 and TRBJ2-2; D is undetermined. Germline loops: CDR1 DFQATT, CDR2 SNEGSKA (reference sequence). This CDR3 contains 13 residues. V lost 0 bases, J lost 7 bases, and 9 bases lay in between.

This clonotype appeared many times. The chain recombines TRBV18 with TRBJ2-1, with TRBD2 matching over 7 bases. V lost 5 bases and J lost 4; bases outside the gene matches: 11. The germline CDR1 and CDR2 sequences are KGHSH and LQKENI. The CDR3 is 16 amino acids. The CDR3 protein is CASSGDRLAAYNEQFF. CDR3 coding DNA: TGTGCCAGCTCAGGAGACCGGCTAGCGGCTTACAATGAGCAGTTCTTC.

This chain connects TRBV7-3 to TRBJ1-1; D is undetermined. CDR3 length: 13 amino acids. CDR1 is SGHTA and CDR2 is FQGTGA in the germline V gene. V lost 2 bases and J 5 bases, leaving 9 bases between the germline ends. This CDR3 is CASSLDSRTEAFF. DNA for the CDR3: TGTGCCAGCAGCTTAGATTCGAGAACTGAAGCTTTCTTT.

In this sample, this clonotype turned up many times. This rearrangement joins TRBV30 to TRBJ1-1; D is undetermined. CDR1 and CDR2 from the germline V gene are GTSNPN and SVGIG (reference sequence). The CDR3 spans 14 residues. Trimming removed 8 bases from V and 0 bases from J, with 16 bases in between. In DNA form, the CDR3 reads TGTGCCGGCTCGACGAATTCTTTGAACACTGAAGCTTTCTTT. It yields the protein CAGSTNSLNTEAFF.

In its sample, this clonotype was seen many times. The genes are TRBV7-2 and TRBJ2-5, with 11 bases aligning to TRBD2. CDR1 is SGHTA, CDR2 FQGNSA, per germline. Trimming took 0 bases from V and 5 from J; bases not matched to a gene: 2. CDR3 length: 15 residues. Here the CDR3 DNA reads TGTGCCAGCAGCTTAGCTAGCGGGAGGGGCGAGACCCAGTACTTC. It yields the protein CASSLASGRGETQYF.

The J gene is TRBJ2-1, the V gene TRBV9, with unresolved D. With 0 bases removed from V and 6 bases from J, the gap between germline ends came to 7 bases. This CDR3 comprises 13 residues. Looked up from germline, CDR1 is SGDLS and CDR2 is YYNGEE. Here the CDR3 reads CASSVGGFNEQFF. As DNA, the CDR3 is TGTGCCAGCAGCGTAGGGGGATTCAATGAGCAGTTCTTC.

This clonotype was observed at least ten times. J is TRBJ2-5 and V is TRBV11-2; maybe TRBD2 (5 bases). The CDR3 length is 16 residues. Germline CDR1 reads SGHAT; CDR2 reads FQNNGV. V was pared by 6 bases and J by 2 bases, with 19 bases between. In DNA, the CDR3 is TGTGCCAGCAGTACCTCGGCGGGTGGGGTACAAGAGACCCAGTACTTC. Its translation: CASSTSAGGVQETQYF. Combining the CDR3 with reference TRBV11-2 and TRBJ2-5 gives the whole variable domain EAGVAQSPRYKIIEKRQSVAFWCNPISGHATLYWYQQILGQGPKLLIQFQNNGVVDDSQLPKDRFSAERLKGVDSTLKIQPAKLEDSAVYLCASSTSAGGVQETQYFGPGTRLLVL.

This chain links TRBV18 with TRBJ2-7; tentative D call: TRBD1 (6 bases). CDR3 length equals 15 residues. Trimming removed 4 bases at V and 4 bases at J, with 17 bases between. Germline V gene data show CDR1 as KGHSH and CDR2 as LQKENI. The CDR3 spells CASSRRSGDTYEQYF. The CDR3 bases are TGTGCCAGCTCACGCCGGTCAGGGGATACTTACGAGCAGTACTTC.

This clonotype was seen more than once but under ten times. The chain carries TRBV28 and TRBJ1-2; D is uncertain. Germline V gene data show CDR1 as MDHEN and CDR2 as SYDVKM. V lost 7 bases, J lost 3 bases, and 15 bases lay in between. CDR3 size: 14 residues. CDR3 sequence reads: CASTPPGDYYGYTF. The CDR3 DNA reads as TGTGCCAGCACCCCTCCCGGGGATTACTATGGCTACACCTTC.

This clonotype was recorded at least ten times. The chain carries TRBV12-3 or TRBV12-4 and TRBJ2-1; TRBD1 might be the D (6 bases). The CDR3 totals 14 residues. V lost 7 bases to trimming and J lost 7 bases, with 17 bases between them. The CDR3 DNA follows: TGTGCCAGCATAGAACAGGGCTTGAGAAATGAGCAGTTCTTC. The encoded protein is CASIEQGLRNEQFF.

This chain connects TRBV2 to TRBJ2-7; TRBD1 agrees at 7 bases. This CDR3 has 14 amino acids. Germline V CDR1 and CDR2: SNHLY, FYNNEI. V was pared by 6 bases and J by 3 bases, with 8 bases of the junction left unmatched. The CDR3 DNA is TGTGCCAGCAGAAACAGGGGCCAGAGCTACGAGCAGTACTTC. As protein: CASRNRGQSYEQYF. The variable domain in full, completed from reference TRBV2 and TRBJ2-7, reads EPEVTQTPSHQVTQMGQEVILRCVPISNHLYFYWYRQILGQKVEFLVSFYNNEISEKSEIFDDQFSVERPDGSNFTLKIRSTKLEDSAMYFCASRNRGQSYEQYFGPGTRLTVT.

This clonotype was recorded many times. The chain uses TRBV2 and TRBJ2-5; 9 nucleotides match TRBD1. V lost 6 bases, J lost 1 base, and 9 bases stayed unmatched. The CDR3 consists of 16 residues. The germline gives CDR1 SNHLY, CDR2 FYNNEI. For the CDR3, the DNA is TGTGCCAGCAGCCTAGCCATGGGACAGGGCCAAGAGACCCAGTACTTC. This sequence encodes CASSLAMGQGQETQYF. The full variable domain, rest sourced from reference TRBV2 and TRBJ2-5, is EPEVTQTPSHQVTQMGQEVILRCVPISNHLYFYWYRQILGQKVEFLVSFYNNEISEKSEIFDDQFSVERPDGSNFTLKIRSTKLEDSAMYFCASSLAMGQGQETQYFGPGTRLLVL.

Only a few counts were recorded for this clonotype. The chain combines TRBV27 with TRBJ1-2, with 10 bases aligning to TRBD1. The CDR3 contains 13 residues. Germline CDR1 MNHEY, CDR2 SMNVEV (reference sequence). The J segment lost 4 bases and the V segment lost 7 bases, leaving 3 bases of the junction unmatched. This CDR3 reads CASKTGGSYGYTF. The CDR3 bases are TGTGCCAGCAAGACAGGGGGCTCCTATGGCTACACCTTC.

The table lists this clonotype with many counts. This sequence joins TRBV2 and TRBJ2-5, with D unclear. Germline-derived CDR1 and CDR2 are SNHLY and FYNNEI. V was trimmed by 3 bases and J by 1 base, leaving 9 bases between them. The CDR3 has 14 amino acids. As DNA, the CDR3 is TGTGCCAGCAGTGAGAACACAGCCCAAGAGACCCAGTACTTC. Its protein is CASSENTAQETQYF.

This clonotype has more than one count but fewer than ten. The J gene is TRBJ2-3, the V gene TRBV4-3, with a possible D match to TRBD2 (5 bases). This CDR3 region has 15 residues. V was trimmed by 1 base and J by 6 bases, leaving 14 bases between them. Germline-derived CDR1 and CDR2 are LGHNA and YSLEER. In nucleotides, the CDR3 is TGCGCCAGCAGCCAAGGAACGGGGTCCGGGGATACGCAGTATTTT. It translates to CASSQGTGSGDTQYF.

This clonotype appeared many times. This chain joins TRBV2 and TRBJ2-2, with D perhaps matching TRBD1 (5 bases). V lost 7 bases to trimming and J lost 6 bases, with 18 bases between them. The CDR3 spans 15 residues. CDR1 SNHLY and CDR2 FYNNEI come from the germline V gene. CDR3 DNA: TGTGCCAGCATCCTAGAGTGGGGCAGGGCCGGGGAGCTGTTTTTT. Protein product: CASILEWGRAGELFF.

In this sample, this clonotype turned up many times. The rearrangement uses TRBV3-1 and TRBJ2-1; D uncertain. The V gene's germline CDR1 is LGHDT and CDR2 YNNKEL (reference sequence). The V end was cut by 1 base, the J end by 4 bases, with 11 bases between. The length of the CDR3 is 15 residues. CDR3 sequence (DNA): TGTGCCAGCAGCCAAGGCCTCCTAGGGTACAATGAGCAGTTCTTC. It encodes CASSQGLLGYNEQFF.

The CDR3 DNA follows: TGTGCCAGCAGCTTCCCTCCGGGCGGTGATACGCAGTATTTT. Translation gives CASSFPPGGDTQYF. The chain employs TRBV11-2 and TRBJ2-3; D gene ambiguous. The ends were cut back, 3 bases at V and 6 bases at J, with 13 bases in the middle. This CDR3 has 14 amino acids. Germline V gene lookup returns CDR1 SGHAT and CDR2 FQNNGV.